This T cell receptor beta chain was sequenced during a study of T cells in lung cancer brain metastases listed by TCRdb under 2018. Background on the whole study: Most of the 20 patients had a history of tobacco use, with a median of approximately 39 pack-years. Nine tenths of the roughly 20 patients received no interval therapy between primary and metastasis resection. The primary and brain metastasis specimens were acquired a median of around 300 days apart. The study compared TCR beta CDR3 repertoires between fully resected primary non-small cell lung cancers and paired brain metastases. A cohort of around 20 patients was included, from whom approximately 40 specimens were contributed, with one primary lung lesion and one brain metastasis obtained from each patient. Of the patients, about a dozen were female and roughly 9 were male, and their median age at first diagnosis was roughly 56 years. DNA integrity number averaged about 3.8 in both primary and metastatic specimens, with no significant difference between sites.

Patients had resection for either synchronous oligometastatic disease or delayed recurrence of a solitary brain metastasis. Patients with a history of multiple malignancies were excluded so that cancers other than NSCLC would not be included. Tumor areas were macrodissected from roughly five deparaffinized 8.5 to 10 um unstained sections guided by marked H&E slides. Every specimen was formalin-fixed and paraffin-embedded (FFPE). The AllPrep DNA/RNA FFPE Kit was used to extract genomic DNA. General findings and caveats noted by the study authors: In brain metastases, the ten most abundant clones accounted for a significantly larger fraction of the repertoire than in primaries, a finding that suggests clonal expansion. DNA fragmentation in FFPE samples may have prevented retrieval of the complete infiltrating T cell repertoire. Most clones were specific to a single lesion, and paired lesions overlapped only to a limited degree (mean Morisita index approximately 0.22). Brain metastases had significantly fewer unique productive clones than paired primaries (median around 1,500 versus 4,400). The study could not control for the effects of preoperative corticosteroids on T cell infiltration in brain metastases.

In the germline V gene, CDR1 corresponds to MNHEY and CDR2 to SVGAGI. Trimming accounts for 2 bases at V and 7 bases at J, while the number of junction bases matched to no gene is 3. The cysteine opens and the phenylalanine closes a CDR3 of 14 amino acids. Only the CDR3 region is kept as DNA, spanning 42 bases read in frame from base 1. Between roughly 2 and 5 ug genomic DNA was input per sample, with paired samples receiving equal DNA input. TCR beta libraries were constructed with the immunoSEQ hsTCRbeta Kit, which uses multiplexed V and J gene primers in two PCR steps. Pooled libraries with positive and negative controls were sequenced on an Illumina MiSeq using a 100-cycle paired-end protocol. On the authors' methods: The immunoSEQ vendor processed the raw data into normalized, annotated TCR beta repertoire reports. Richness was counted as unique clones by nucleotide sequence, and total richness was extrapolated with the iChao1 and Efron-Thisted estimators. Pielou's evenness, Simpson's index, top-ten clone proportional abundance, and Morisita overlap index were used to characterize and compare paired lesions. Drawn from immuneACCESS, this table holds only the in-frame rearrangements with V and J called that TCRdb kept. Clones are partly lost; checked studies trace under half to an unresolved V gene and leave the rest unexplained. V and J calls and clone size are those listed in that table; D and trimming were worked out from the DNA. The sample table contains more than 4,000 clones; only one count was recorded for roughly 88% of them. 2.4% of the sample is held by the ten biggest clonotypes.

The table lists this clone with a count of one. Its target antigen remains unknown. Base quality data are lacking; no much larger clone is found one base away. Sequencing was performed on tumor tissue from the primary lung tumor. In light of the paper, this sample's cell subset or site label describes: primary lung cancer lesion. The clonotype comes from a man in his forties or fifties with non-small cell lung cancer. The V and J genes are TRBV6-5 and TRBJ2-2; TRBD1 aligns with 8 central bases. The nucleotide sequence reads TGTGCCAGCAGTTACCAGGGGGCCGTCGGGGAGCTGTTTTTT. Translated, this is CASSYQGAVGELFF.